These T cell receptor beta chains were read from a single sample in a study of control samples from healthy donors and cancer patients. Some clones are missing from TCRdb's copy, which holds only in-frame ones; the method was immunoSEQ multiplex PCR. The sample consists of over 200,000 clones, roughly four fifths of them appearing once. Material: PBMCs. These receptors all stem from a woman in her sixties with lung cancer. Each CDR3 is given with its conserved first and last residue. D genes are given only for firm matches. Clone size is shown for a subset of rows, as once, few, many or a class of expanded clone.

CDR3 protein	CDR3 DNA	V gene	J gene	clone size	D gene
CATSRAGQRTEAFF	TGTGCCACCAGTCGTGCGGGCCAACGGACTGAAGCTTTCTTT	TRBV24-1	TRBJ1-1	-	-
CASSLGTSAPEQYF	TGTGCCAGCAGCTTAGGAACTAGCGCGCCCGAGCAGTACTTC	TRBV7-2	TRBJ2-7	-	TRBD2
CSVDSRGGHEQYF	TGCAGCGTTGATAGCAGAGGAGGGCACGAGCAGTACTTC	TRBV29-1	TRBJ2-7	-	-
CASSEALATTGELFF	TGTGCCAGCAGTGAAGCTCTAGCGACCACCGGGGAGCTGTTTTTT	TRBV2	TRBJ2-2	-	-
CASSYSIAGGGDEKLFF	TGTGCCAGCAGTTACTCGATCGCAGGGGGCGGTGATGAAAAACTGTTTTTT	TRBV6-2/TRBV6-3	TRBJ1-4	-	TRBD1
CASSPSWVPTGGYTF	TGTGCCAGCAGCCCGTCCTGGGTCCCCACGGGAGGCTACACCTTC	TRBV3-1/TRBV3-2	TRBJ1-2	-	-
CASQRARGTGELFF	TGTGCCAGCCAACGGGCCCGAGGCACCGGGGAGCTGTTTTTT	TRBV5-8	TRBJ2-2	-	-
CASSEGSGNTIYF	TGTGCCAGCAGTGAAGGCTCCGGAAACACCATATATTTT	TRBV2	TRBJ1-3	-	-
CASRTTSGRATDTQYF	TGTGCCAGCCGCACAACTAGCGGGAGGGCCACAGATACGCAGTATTTT	TRBV6-6	TRBJ2-3	-	TRBD2
CASRATSTDTQYF	TGTGCCAGCAGGGCGACTAGCACAGATACGCAGTATTTT	TRBV28	TRBJ2-3	once	-
CASSLGSWTDTQYF	TGTGCCAGCAGTTTAGGGTCGTGGACAGATACGCAGTATTTT	TRBV27	TRBJ2-3	once	-
CASSELGGSPRDTQYF	TGTGCCAGCAGTGAATTGGGGGGTTCCCCGAGGGATACGCAGTATTTT	TRBV25-1	TRBJ2-3	-	-
CASSYSRARLNSPLHF	TGTGCCAGCAGTTACTCCCGGGCGCGACTAAATTCACCCCTCCACTTT	TRBV6-5	TRBJ1-6	-	-
CASSQTIRQGNPYEQYF	TGCGCCAGCAGCCAAACCATTAGGCAGGGGAACCCCTACGAGCAGTACTTC	TRBV4-1	TRBJ2-7	-	-
CASSRLGAQPQHF	TGTGCCAGCAGCCGCTTAGGGGCCCAGCCCCAGCATTTT	TRBV7-2	TRBJ1-5	-	-
CASGDHTQYF	TGTGCTAGTGGGGATCATACGCAGTATTTT	TRBV12-5	TRBJ2-3	-	-
CASSTKGHRAEHQPQHF	TGTGCCAGTAGTACCAAGGGCCACAGGGCTGAGCATCAGCCCCAGCATTTT	TRBV19	TRBJ1-5	-	-
CASSLALSGGKETQYF	TGTGCCAGCAGCTTAGCGCTGTCAGGGGGAAAAGAGACCCAGTACTTC	TRBV7-9	TRBJ2-5	few	TRBD1
CASSLKGGGQETQYF	TGCGCCAGCAGCTTGAAAGGGGGCGGGCAAGAGACCCAGTACTTC	TRBV5-1	TRBJ2-5	-	TRBD1
CASRPEGVSYEQYF	TGCGCCAGCAGACCTGAGGGGGTTTCCTACGAGCAGTACTTC	TRBV5-1	TRBJ2-7	-	-
CASSATSRLAGGRGNEQFF	TGTGCCAGCAGCGCCACCTCCAGACTAGCGGGGGGTAGGGGCAATGAGCAGTTCTTC	TRBV3-1/TRBV3-2	TRBJ2-1	-	TRBD2
CASSLPSGGQQYF	TGTGCCAGCAGCCTTCCTTCCGGGGGACAGCAGTACTTC	TRBV7-9	TRBJ2-7	-	-
CASSPPDSSPFF	TGTGCCAGCAGTCCCCCGGACAGTTCGCCCTTCTTC	TRBV28	TRBJ1-2	-	-
CASSRGLATYNEQFF	TGCGCCAGCAGCCGTGGACTAGCGACCTACAATGAGCAGTTCTTC	TRBV4-1	TRBJ2-1	-	TRBD2